What follows are 5 T cell receptor beta chains derived from one specimen sequenced in a study of OX40 agonist ivuxolimab in advanced cancers. TCRdb keeps only in-frame clones here, not all; method: immunoSEQ multiplex PCR. The top ten hold under 25% of the sample, which has approximately 38,000 clones, approximately 80% seen once. The material was CD4+ or CD8+ T cells sorted from blood, obtained in a trial of the OX40 agonist ivuxolimab. These receptors were obtained from an adult with an advanced solid tumor such as melanoma, head and neck, liver or kidney cancer.

V and J are TRBV29-1 and TRBJ1-3; no definite D call. V lost 5 bases, J lost 4 bases, and 9 bases lay in between. The CDR3 runs to 12 residues. The germline V gene has CDR1 SQVTM and CDR2 ANQGSEA. In DNA, the CDR3 is TGCAGCGTTTATTCGACAGGAAACACCATATATTTT. Translating gives CSVYSTGNTIYF.

This chain connects TRBV6-1 to TRBJ2-7, with 9 bases aligning to TRBD2. The CDR3 has 15 residues. V lost 1 base and J lost 5; bases outside the gene matches: 6. Germline V CDR1 and CDR2: MNHNS, SASEGT. For the CDR3, the DNA is TGTGCCAGCAGTGAAGAGGGGACTAGCAGCCACGAGCAGTACTTC. Translated, it gives CASSEEGTSSHEQYF.

The chain has TRBV13 and TRBJ1-2; D gene unclear. The CDR3 is 11 amino acids. Between the trimmed V and J ends, which lost 5 bases and 11 bases, there was a span of 12 bases. The germline V gene has CDR1 PRHDT and CDR2 FYEKMQ (reference sequence). Here the CDR3 DNA reads TGTGCCAGCAGCCGGTCCCTAAATTACACCTTC. It codes for CASSRSLNYTF.

The gene calls are TRBV6-5 and TRBJ2-7; perhaps TRBD1 as D (7 bases). V was trimmed by 0 bases and J by 3 bases, leaving 15 bases between them. The CDR3 is 16 amino acids. Germline V gene sequence: CDR1 MNHEY, CDR2 SVGAGI. The CDR3 loop is CASSYSITGEVYEQYF. DNA of the CDR3: TGTGCCAGCAGTTACTCAATAACAGGGGAGGTCTACGAGCAGTACTTC.

In its sample, this clone was seen many times. The V call is TRBV6-1, the J call TRBJ1-6; 9 positions match TRBD1. The CDR3 runs to 14 residues. CDR1 and CDR2 from the germline V gene are MNHNS and SASEGT. J gave up 7 bases and V 9 bases, and 7 bases lay outside the gene matches. In nucleotides, the CDR3 is TGTGCCAGTGCTACAGGGGGCGAAAATTCACCCCTCCACTTT. This codes for CASATGGENSPLHF.